These 30 T cell receptor beta chains were sequenced from one sample in a study of T cells after yellow fever vaccination. TCRdb ran MiXCR on the 5' RACE reads and lists one entry per CDR3 protein. The data show approximately 260,000 distinct CDR3 sequences, roughly 4.8% seen once. The material sequenced was CD4+ T cells sorted from PBMCs, taken on the day of the yellow fever booster vaccination. The source is a man aged 18-30 years who received the YFV17D yellow fever vaccine.

The rearrangement uses TRBV5-1 and TRBJ1-2; D is unresolved. The CDR3 has 15 amino acids. The V end lost 4 bases, the J end lost 3 bases, and 16 bases lay between the germline ends. Germline CDR1 reads SGHRS; CDR2 reads YFSETQ. In nucleotides, the CDR3 is TGCGCCAGCAGCCCTATTGCGGAGTCCTACTATGGCTACACCTTC. Residues: CASSPIAESYYGYTF.

This clonotype was seen more than once but under ten times. The chain combines TRBV12-3 or TRBV12-4 with TRBJ2-2; D is possibly TRBD1 (5 bases). Trimming took off 1 base at V and 7 bases at J, with 16 bases between the two ends. The CDR3 contains 16 residues. The CDR3 spells CASSLGAGRAYGELFF. The CDR3 DNA reads as TGTGCCAGCAGTTTAGGAGCTGGCAGGGCGTACGGGGAGCTGTTTTTT.

The DNA of the CDR3 is TGTGCCAGCAGCTGGGCCAGAGGGGTCCCCTACTTGAACACTGAAGCTTTCTTT. Translation: CASSWARGVPYLNTEAFF. The chain carries TRBV5-5 and TRBJ1-1; tentative D call: TRBD1 (5 bases). CDR1 and CDR2 from the germline V gene are SGHKS and YYEKEE (reference sequence). Trimming stripped 3 bases from V and 0 bases from J, with 21 bases between. This CDR3 has 18 amino acids.

This clonotype has only a few counts. V and J are TRBV2 and TRBJ2-3; D is possibly TRBD2 (5 bases). CDR3 length equals 14 residues. V gave up 2 bases and J gave up 4 bases, with 10 bases separating them. CDR1 is SNHLY, CDR2 FYNNEI, per germline. The CDR3 DNA reads as TGTGCCAGCAGTGAAACGGGAATGGCAGATACGCAGTATTTT. Its translation is CASSETGMADTQYF. Looking up the rest from reference TRBV2 and TRBJ2-3 gives the full variable domain: EPEVTQTPSHQVTQMGQEVILRCVPISNHLYFYWYRQILGQKVEFLVSFYNNEISEKSEIFDDQFSVERPDGSNFTLKIRSTKLEDSAMYFCASSETGMADTQYFGPGTRLTVL.

This chain connects TRBV28 to TRBJ1-1; the D gene is possibly TRBD1 (5 bases). CDR1 MDHEN and CDR2 SYDVKM come from the germline V gene. V lost 6 bases, J lost 4 bases, and 21 bases lay in between. The CDR3 length is 16 residues. CDR3 DNA sequence: TGTGCCAGCAGACGTCGTCCAGGGACCACTTTCACTGAAGCTTTCTTT. It codes for CASRRRPGTTFTEAFF.

There are a few counts of this clonotype. The V call is TRBV7-9, the J call TRBJ2-7; no clear D gene. The CDR3 sequence is 14 residues long. Germline V gene data show CDR1 as SEHNR and CDR2 as FQNEAQ (reference sequence). V lost 1 base and J lost 6, with 13 bases in between. CDR3 loop: CASSLGHSAGEQYF. CDR3 coding DNA: TGTGCCAGCAGCTTAGGCCATTCGGCAGGCGAGCAGTACTTC.

This clonotype has a handful of counts. The V call is TRBV5-6, the J call TRBJ2-2; D remains ambiguous. Germline CDR1 and CDR2: SGHDT and YYEEEE. The CDR3 consists of 14 residues. Trimming cost V 0 bases and J 4 bases, with 7 bases left between them. Written as DNA, the CDR3 is TGTGCCAGCAGCTTGGGTTTATTCACCGGGGAGCTGTTTTTT. Amino acid sequence: CASSLGLFTGELFF.

This clonotype has ten or more counts. The J gene is TRBJ2-5, the V gene TRBV5-1, with 7 positions matching TRBD2. The germline V gene has CDR1 SGHRS and CDR2 YFSETQ. The CDR3 sequence is 15 residues long. Trimming at V came to 0 bases and at J to 4 bases, leaving 6 bases not matched to a gene. CDR3 residues: CASSLVRGGRETQYF. In DNA form, the CDR3 reads TGCGCCAGCAGCTTGGTACGGGGAGGGAGAGAGACCCAGTACTTC.

The J gene is TRBJ1-2, the V gene TRBV7-2; maybe TRBD1 (6 bases). The CDR3 totals 12 residues. Germline CDR1 SGHTA, CDR2 FQGNSA. V dropped 6 bases and J dropped 8 bases, with 13 bases sitting between them. CDR3: CASSLPRGGYTF. DNA of the CDR3: TGTGCCAGCAGTTTACCCAGGGGAGGCTACACCTTC.

This clonotype was seen more than once but under ten times. The chain couples TRBV20-1 to TRBJ1-1; TRBD1 matches 8 bases. V trimming: 6 bases; J trimming: 4 bases; junction bases outside the gene matches: 13. This CDR3 contains 15 residues. Germline V gives CDR1 DFQATT, CDR2 SNEGSKA (reference sequence). The CDR3 nucleotides read TGCAGTGCCCAAATAACAGGGGGAGAGTTCACTGAAGCTTTCTTT. Protein product: CSAQITGGEFTEAFF.

The chain links TRBV30 to TRBJ1-6; 7 bases agree with TRBD1. With V trimmed by 4 bases and J by 6 bases, 3 bases remained unmatched. Looked up from germline, CDR1 is GTSNPN and CDR2 is SVGIG (reference sequence). The CDR3 runs 13 residues. CDR3 protein: CAWNRGGNSPLHF. CDR3 nucleotide sequence: TGTGCCTGGAACAGGGGAGGTAATTCACCCCTCCACTTT. Full variable domain (outside the CDR3, taken from reference TRBV30 and TRBJ1-6): SQTIHQWPATLVQPVGSPLSLECTVEGTSNPNLYWYRQAAGRGLQLLFYSVGIGQISSEVPQNLSASRPQDRQFILSSKKLLLSDSGFYLCAWNRGGNSPLHFGNGTRLTVT.

At least ten counts were recorded for this clonotype. The rearrangement uses TRBV5-1 and TRBJ1-1, with 7 bases identical to TRBD1. V lost 4 bases, J lost 3 bases, and 6 bases stayed unmatched. Germline V gives CDR1 SGHRS, CDR2 YFSETQ. The CDR3 has 14 amino acids. The CDR3 sequence is CASSTTGADTEAFF. CDR3 in DNA: TGCGCCAGCAGCACTACAGGGGCGGACACTGAAGCTTTCTTT. Full variable domain (outside the CDR3, taken from reference TRBV5-1 and TRBJ1-1): KAGVTQTPRYLIKTRGQQVTLSCSPISGHRSVSWYQQTPGQGLQFLFEYFSETQRNKGNFPGRFSGRQFSNSRSEMNVSTLELGDSALYLCASSTTGADTEAFFGQGTRLTVV.

This clonotype was seen only a few times. The chain employs TRBV7-9 and TRBJ1-2; D is perhaps TRBD1 (5 bases). This CDR3 is built from 13 residues. Trimming removed 1 base at V and 8 bases at J, with 11 bases between. CDR1 is SEHNR and CDR2 is FQNEAQ in the germline V gene (reference sequence). The CDR3: CASSLDGRGGYTF. As DNA, the CDR3 is TGTGCCAGCAGCTTAGACGGCCGGGGCGGCTACACCTTC.

This clonotype was seen ten or more times. The genes are TRBV7-9 and TRBJ2-3, with a possible D match to TRBD2 (7 bases). The CDR3 extends over 16 amino acids. Per the germline V gene, CDR1 is SEHNR and CDR2 is FQNEAQ (reference sequence). The germline V and J ends were trimmed by 1 base and 1 base, with 12 bases remaining between them. The CDR3 sequence is CASSLGGGPGTDTQYF. CDR3 sequence (DNA): TGTGCCAGCAGCTTAGGCGGGGGCCCTGGCACAGATACGCAGTATTTT.

This clonotype was counted ten times or more. The rearrangement uses TRBV6-5 and TRBJ1-4; D uncertain. This CDR3 comprises 14 residues. V dropped 6 bases and J dropped 0 bases, with 8 bases sitting between them. CDR1 is MNHEY, CDR2 SVGAGI, per germline. The CDR3 is CASSYISTNEKLFF. CDR3 in DNA: TGTGCCAGCAGCTACATCTCAACTAATGAAAAACTGTTTTTT.

V usage is TRBV7-6 and J usage is TRBJ2-6; D possibly corresponds to TRBD1 (5 bases). The germline CDR1 and CDR2 sequences are SGHVS and FNYEAQ. The CDR3 has 16 amino acids. Trimming stripped 2 bases from V and 2 bases from J, with 10 bases between. This CDR3 reads CASSLRQGPGANVLTF. CDR3 bases: TGTGCCAGCAGCTTAAGGCAGGGTCCTGGGGCCAACGTCCTGACTTTC.

In this sample, this clonotype turned up many times. The chain couples TRBV2 to TRBJ2-7; possibly TRBD1 for D (6 bases). This CDR3 is 13 amino acids long. CDR1 and CDR2 (germline): SNHLY, FYNNEI. Trimming stripped 6 bases from V and 6 bases from J, with 15 bases between. CDR3 residues: CASRDQGFGEQYV. Written as DNA, the CDR3 is TGTGCCAGCAGAGATCAGGGGTTCGGCGAGCAGTACGTC.

The table lists this clonotype with many counts. V and J are TRBV9 and TRBJ2-5; 7 positions match TRBD1. This CDR3 spans 13 amino acids. V trimming: 3 bases; J trimming: 5 bases; junction bases outside the gene matches: 4. Germline assignment: CDR1 SGDLS and CDR2 YYNGEE. CDR3: CASSETGLETQYF. The CDR3 nucleotides are TGTGCCAGCAGCGAGACAGGGCTGGAGACCCAGTACTTC.

This clonotype was detected a few times. The chain links TRBV6-5 to TRBJ1-5; D gene uncertain. Germline-derived CDR1 and CDR2 are MNHEY and SVGAGI. CDR3 length: 15 residues. V lost 3 bases, J lost 7 bases, and 16 bases lay in between. The CDR3 sequence: CASSYSATSGQPQHF. In DNA, the CDR3 is TGTGCCAGCAGTTATAGTGCGACCTCGGGACAGCCCCAGCATTTT.

This clonotype occurred many times. The chain uses TRBV7-9 and TRBJ2-7; 7 bases match TRBD1. CDR1 and CDR2 from the germline V gene are SEHNR and FQNEAQ (reference sequence). Losses at the gene ends were 4 bases for V and 1 base for J; bases not matched to a gene: 4. This CDR3 has 14 residues. CDR3 protein: CASSSGTVSYEQYF. The CDR3 region has the DNA TGTGCCAGCAGCTCCGGGACAGTATCCTACGAGCAGTACTTC.

This clonotype came up many times. V is TRBV27 and J is TRBJ1-1, with D maybe TRBD1 (6 bases). Trimming took 2 bases from V and 0 from J, leaving 10 bases between them. Germline values: CDR1 MNHEY, CDR2 SMNVEV (reference sequence). The CDR3 consists of 15 residues. The CDR3, as DNA: TGTGCCAGCAGTTTAACCGGACAGCTGAACACTGAAGCTTTCTTT. This translates into CASSLTGQLNTEAFF.

This clonotype occurred many times. The chain combines TRBV4-3 with TRBJ2-3; 7 nucleotides agree with TRBD1. CDR1 LGHNA and CDR2 YSLEER come from the germline V gene. The CDR3 extends over 15 amino acids. V shed 2 bases, J shed 4 bases, and the junction held 6 bases outside the gene matches. The CDR3: CASSQRGLGADTQYF. The CDR3 nucleotides are TGCGCCAGCAGCCAAAGGGGGCTCGGGGCAGATACGCAGTATTTT.

The rearrangement uses TRBV4-1 and TRBJ2-3; D possibly matches TRBD1 or TRBD2 (6 bases each). This CDR3 comprises 16 residues. The germline CDR1 and CDR2 sequences are MGHRA and YSYEKL. V dropped 1 base and J dropped 2 bases, with 13 bases sitting between them. The CDR3 reads CASSQAGGGLTDTQYF. CDR3 DNA: TGCGCCAGCAGCCAAGCTGGTGGGGGGCTCACAGATACGCAGTATTTT.

This clonotype appeared many times. This chain links TRBV29-1 with TRBJ2-7; TRBD1 aligns across 7 bases. Germline V lookup: CDR1 SQVTM, CDR2 ANQGSEA. V shed 7 bases, J shed 2 bases, and the junction held 8 bases outside the gene matches. This CDR3 has 13 amino acids. CDR3 nucleotides: TGCAGCGCCTACCGGGACAGCGCCTACGAGCAGTACTTC. Translation gives CSAYRDSAYEQYF.

The gene calls are TRBV12-3 or TRBV12-4 and TRBJ1-1; tentatively, D is TRBD1 (5 bases). Trimming left V 3 bases short and J 0 bases short, with 8 bases between. The CDR3 runs to 14 residues. Here the CDR3 reads CASSFRQLNTEAFF. CDR3 nucleotides: TGTGCCAGCAGTTTTCGACAGTTGAACACTGAAGCTTTCTTT.

This clonotype appeared many times. V and J are TRBV20-1 and TRBJ1-2; a weak D match, TRBD1 (5 bases). V shed 0 bases and J shed 4 bases, with 9 bases lying between them. The germline gives CDR1 DFQATT, CDR2 SNEGSKA (reference sequence). CDR3 length: 13 amino acids. The CDR3 region is CSARDLGVYGYTF. In DNA form, the CDR3 reads TGCAGTGCTAGAGATTTAGGGGTCTATGGCTACACCTTC.

This clonotype was seen only a few times. The chain combines TRBV6-2 or TRBV6-3 with TRBJ1-1; the match to TRBD1 covers 8 bases. CDR3 length: 15 amino acids. CDR1 MNHEY and CDR2 SVGEGT come from the germline V gene. Trimming took 6 bases from V and 4 from J; bases not matched to a gene: 10. In DNA form, the CDR3 reads TGTGCCAGCAGATCCCGACAGGGACAGGTCACTGAAGCTTTCTTT. Protein: CASRSRQGQVTEAFF.

This clonotype showed up many times. The chain couples TRBV10-3 to TRBJ2-1; the D is unclear. The CDR3 has 10 amino acids. Germline CDR1 is ENHRY and CDR2 is SYGVKD. Trimming took off 7 bases at V and 12 bases at J, with 10 bases between the two ends. Written as DNA, the CDR3 is TGTGCCATCACCGAGATGAGGCAGTTCTTC. Encoded protein: CAITEMRQFF.

The chain links TRBV12-3 or TRBV12-4 to TRBJ2-1, with TRBD2 matching over 8 bases. CDR3 length: 15 residues. The ends lost 0 bases at V and 5 bases at J; junction bases unmatched: 3. The CDR3 protein is CASSLASGGNNEQFF. In nucleotides, the CDR3 is TGTGCCAGCAGTTTAGCCAGCGGGGGAAACAATGAGCAGTTCTTC.

This clonotype was counted only a few times. The rearrangement joins TRBV30 to TRBJ1-2, with 8 bases that match TRBD1. Germline trimming cut 7 bases from V and 4 bases from J; bases unmatched to any gene: 5. Looked up from germline, CDR1 is GTSNPN and CDR2 is SVGIG (reference sequence). This CDR3 is 12 amino acids long. The CDR3 DNA sequence: TGTGCCTACTCCGGACAGGGCTATGGCTACACCTTC. Its protein product is CAYSGQGYGYTF.